The sequence of this TCR beta chain was determined in a study of cytomegalovirus exposure and HLA in healthy donors. Whole-study findings and limits: The authors listed approximately 150 TCR beta chains as cytomegalovirus-associated. Later analysis indicated greater clonal expansion among HLA-associated TCR beta chains than among equally common other chains.

The PCR was carried out with 60 Vbeta primers and 13 Jbeta primers. As processed by the authors: Around 11 million of tens of millions of unique TCR beta chains were shared, per a later count. Clones were sequenced by immunoSEQ multiplex PCR, and TCRdb holds only the in-frame ones, with some missing. The V and J calls and clone size were taken over from that table, and D and trimming were inferred from the DNA. The sample carries about 57,000 clones, approximately 80% recorded once. Remarks on this clone: Its antigen remains unknown.

Sample: PBMCs. The sequence was collected from a young man in good health and CMV-seronegative.

The CDR3 nucleotides read TGTGCCAGCTATAAGGGAGATTACGAGCAGTACTTC. It specifies CASYKGDYEQYF. The J gene is TRBJ2-5, the V gene TRBV2; D might be TRBD2 (5 bases). The end of the DNA aligns better with TRBJ2-7, so the J call may be wrong. The CDR3 extends over 12 amino acids. CDR1 and CDR2 (germline): SNHLY, FYNNEI.